Following are 14 T cell receptor beta chains from one sample sequenced in a study of shared clonotypes between healthy human individuals. Data came from immunoSEQ multiplex PCR; TCRdb stores just in-frame clones and leaves some out. Among 2 million to 3 million clones listed, roughly 93% were seen once. The sample consisted of naive CD4+ T cells from PBMCs. The sample's subset: CD45RA+ positively selected. The receptors were gathered from a man aged 18 to 29 in good health. Some clones in this sample may be carry-over from other donors' samples.

For this clone: The identical CDR3 is also encoded by other nucleotide sequences in the sample. The V and J genes are TRBV2 and TRBJ2-5; D is ambiguous. Per the germline V gene, CDR1 is SNHLY and CDR2 is FYNNEI. The CDR3 loop spans 12 amino acids. The ends were cut back, 4 bases at V and 5 bases at J, with 8 bases in the middle. As DNA, the CDR3 is TGTGCCAGCAGTGGGGGTGGGGAGACCCAGTACTTC. It is translated as CASSGGGETQYF.

The rearrangement uses TRBV7-2 and TRBJ1-5; 10 nucleotides match TRBD1. J was trimmed by 4 bases and V by 4 bases; bases with no gene match: 4. The CDR3 contains 15 residues. Germline V gene lookup returns CDR1 SGHTA and CDR2 FQGNSA. This chain's CDR3 is CASSSGQGQNQPQHF. In nucleotides, the CDR3 is TGTGCCAGCAGCTCGGGACAGGGGCAAAATCAGCCCCAGCATTTT.

V and J are TRBV18 and TRBJ2-7; D might be TRBD2 (6 bases). The germline V gene has CDR1 KGHSH and CDR2 LQKENI. The CDR3 contains 15 residues. The V end was cut by 5 bases, the J end by 3 bases, with 17 bases between. CDR3 DNA sequence: TGTGCCAGCTCAAACGCGGGACTCAGCAACTACGAGCAGTACTTC. This encodes CASSNAGLSNYEQYF.

This clone was recorded once. The chain couples TRBV6-1 to TRBJ2-7, with 7 bases aligning to TRBD2. This CDR3 comprises 15 residues. Germline-derived CDR1 and CDR2 are MNHNS and SASEGT. The V gene end was trimmed by 1 base and the J gene end by 2 bases; junction bases not matched to a gene: 5. CDR3 sequence: CASSEGQAGTYEQYF. CDR3 DNA sequence: TGTGCCAGCAGTGAAGGGCAAGCGGGAACCTACGAGCAGTACTTC.

The chain couples TRBV7-2 to TRBJ2-3; no definite D call. The ends were cut back, 5 bases at V and 9 bases at J, with 12 bases in the middle. CDR1 is SGHTA and CDR2 is FQGNSA in the germline V gene. This CDR3 contains 12 residues. As DNA, the CDR3 is TGTGCCAGCAGCCCACTCGGTCGGACGCAGTATTTT. Its protein is CASSPLGRTQYF.

J is TRBJ1-2 and V is TRBV28; 8 bases fit TRBD1. In germline, CDR1 is MDHEN, CDR2 SYDVKM. The CDR3 spans 15 residues. With 6 bases clipped from V and 5 bases from J, the junction kept 11 bases outside the gene matches. The CDR3 DNA sequence: TGTGCCAGCAGCGCCCCAGGACAGGGTGGTTATGGCTACACCTTC. Its translation is CASSAPGQGGYGYTF.

This clone was detected only once. The gene calls are TRBV2 and TRBJ1-2; D unclear. The CDR3 has 13 residues. CDR1 SNHLY and CDR2 FYNNEI come from the germline V gene. The V end lost 3 bases, the J end lost 4 bases, and 9 bases lay between the germline ends. The CDR3 nucleotides read TGTGCCAGCAGTGATGGGGTCGGCTATGGCTACACCTTC. Amino acid sequence: CASSDGVGYGYTF.

The rearrangement uses TRBV18 and TRBJ1-1; a weak D match, TRBD1 (5 bases). V was cut by 2 bases and J by 3 bases, with 7 bases left in between. Germline V gene sequence: CDR1 KGHSH, CDR2 LQKENI. CDR3 length: 13 residues. The CDR3 here is CASSPIQDTEAFF. In DNA form, the CDR3 reads TGTGCCAGCTCACCAATACAGGACACTGAAGCTTTCTTT.

This clone was counted only a few times. This sequence joins TRBV30 and TRBJ1-2; D not certain. There are 12 residues in the CDR3. V shed 2 bases and J shed 4 bases, with 8 bases lying between them. Germline CDR1 is GTSNPN and CDR2 is SVGIG (reference sequence). This CDR3 is CAWSRQRYGYTF. CDR3 DNA: TGTGCCTGGAGTAGGCAGCGCTATGGCTACACCTTC.

The chain has TRBV18 and TRBJ1-2, with TRBD1 matching 10 bases. V gave up 0 bases and J gave up 8 bases; unmatched junction bases: 9. CDR1 KGHSH and CDR2 LQKENI come from the germline V gene. This CDR3 region has 16 residues. The CDR3 DNA is TGTGCCAGCTCACCACCGACGACAGGGGGCCGAGGAGGCTACACCTTC. Translated, it gives CASSPPTTGGRGGYTF.

V usage is TRBV2 and J usage is TRBJ1-4, with 10 nucleotides matching TRBD1. V was clipped by 5 bases and J by 4 bases; unmatched bases: 4. This CDR3 has 15 residues. Germline assignment: CDR1 SNHLY and CDR2 FYNNEI. As DNA, the CDR3 is TGTGCCAGCAGTCCGACAGGGGGCTTTAATGAAAAACTGTTTTTT. As protein: CASSPTGGFNEKLFF. Using reference TRBV2 and TRBJ1-4 for the parts outside the CDR3, the full variable domain is EPEVTQTPSHQVTQMGQEVILRCVPISNHLYFYWYRQILGQKVEFLVSFYNNEISEKSEIFDDQFSVERPDGSNFTLKIRSTKLEDSAMYFCASSPTGGFNEKLFFGSGTQLSVL.

The chain links TRBV13 to TRBJ2-2; 10 bases map to TRBD1. Germline values: CDR1 PRHDT, CDR2 FYEKMQ (reference sequence). The length of the CDR3 is 15 residues. V gave up 4 bases and J gave up 6 bases; unmatched junction bases: 5. This CDR3 reads CASSWGTGASGELFF. CDR3 coding DNA: TGTGCCAGCAGCTGGGGGACAGGGGCCTCCGGGGAGCTGTTTTTT. Full variable domain (outside the CDR3, taken from reference TRBV13 and TRBJ2-2): AAGVIQSPRHLIKEKRETATLKCYPIPRHDTVYWYQQGPGQDPQFLISFYEKMQSDKGSIPDRFSAQQFSDYHSELNMSSLELGDSALYFCASSWGTGASGELFFGEGSRLTVL.

V usage is TRBV21-1 and J usage is TRBJ2-5. TRBV21-1 is marked as a pseudogene. The CDR3 covers 15 residues. The CDR3 spells CASSKGGRDQETQYF. For the CDR3, the DNA is TGTGCCAGCAGCAAAGGGGGAAGGGACCAAGAGACCCAGTACTTC.

With respect to this clone: At the DNA level, this CDR3 is encoded by other sequences in the same sample as well. The V call is TRBV6-5, the J call TRBJ1-5; D not certain. Germline lookup yields CDR1 MNHEY and CDR2 SVGAGI. Trimming shortened V by 3 bases and J by 5 bases, and 8 bases separated the two germline ends. The CDR3 sequence is 13 residues long. CDR3 loop: CASSYDRDQPQHF. CDR3 in DNA: TGTGCCAGCAGTTATGATAGGGATCAGCCCCAGCATTTT.